A selection of T cell receptor beta chains follows, all from one sample in a study of T cell repertoires in cytomegalovirus infection. One entry per CDR3 protein results from TCRdb running MiXCR on the reads. The sample holds fewer than 550,000 distinct CDR3 sequences, approximately 10% seen once. The material sequenced was PBMCs. The receptor source for this set is a human donor in good health (CMV status not recorded). Some clones in this sample may be carry-over from other donors' samples. Both conserved end residues are part of each CDR3. Fields, in order: J gene, D gene, V gene, clone size, CDR3 DNA, CDR3 protein. The D gene is left open where the match is weak. Some rows mark clone size as missing; the rest say once, few, many or name a class of expanded clone.

>TRBJ2-3|TRBD2|TRBV5-4|few
TGTGCCAGCATACCCGGGGGGAGAAGGTCCACAGATACGCAGTATTTT
CASIPGGRRSTDTQYF
>TRBJ1-5|TRBD1|TRBV15|.
TGTGCCACCAGCAGGGGACAGGGGGCTCGACCCCAGCATTTT
CATSRGQGARPQHF
>TRBJ1-1|TRBD1|TRBV7-9|many
TGTGCCAGCAGCTCGGACAAATCCGGGACAGGGCACACTGAAGCTTTCTTT
CASSSDKSGTGHTEAFF
>TRBJ1-2|TRBD1|TRBV9|.
TGTGCCAGCAGCGTAGGAGGGGTGGACAGGGGCTATGGCTACACCTTC
CASSVGGVDRGYGYTF
>TRBJ2-7|.|TRBV7-9|many
TGTGCCAGCAGCTCAGACGAGGAAAGAAAAAGCTCCTACGAGCAGTACTTC
CASSSDEERKSSYEQYF
>TRBJ2-3|TRBD1|TRBV6-2/TRBV6-3|few
TGTGCCAGCAGTAAAGGACAGGACAGCACAGATACGCAGTATTTT
CASSKGQDSTDTQYF
>TRBJ2-7|.|TRBV29-1|many
TGCAGCGTTGAAGAGGGTCCAGGCTCCTACGAGCAGTACTTC
CSVEEGPGSYEQYF
>TRBJ1-1|.|TRBV6-5|.
TGTGCCAGCAGTTACTCCCCTTTTGAAGCGGAAGCTTTCTTT
CASSYSPFEAEAFF
>TRBJ1-6|.|TRBV27|many
TGTGCCAGCAGTTTATCCAGGGGAGGGAATTCACCCCTCCACTTT
CASSLSRGGNSPLHF
>TRBJ2-2|.|TRBV20-1|.
TGCAGTGCTAGAGATGTCCCAGGGGTCACCGGGGAGCTGTTTTTT
CSARDVPGVTGELFF
>TRBJ1-5|.|TRBV20-1|many
TGCAGTGCCGGCTGGGGGGCCTATAGCAATCAGCCCCAGCATTTT
CSAGWGAYSNQPQHF
>TRBJ2-7|.|TRBV3-1|few
TGTGCCAGCAGCCAAGGAAATAACAGGGTCTACGAGCAGTACTTC
CASSQGNNRVYEQYF
>TRBJ2-6|TRBD1|TRBV19|many
TGTGCCAGTAGTCCGCACCGGGACAGGGCCTACTCTGGGGCCAACGTCCTGACTTTC
CASSPHRDRAYSGANVLTF
>TRBJ1-2|.|TRBV12-2|many
.
CASRLYRCWRGYTF
>TRBJ2-2|TRBD1|TRBV7-3|many
TGTGCCAGCAGCTTAACACTGGGGACAGGAAACACCGGGGAGCTGTTTTTT
CASSLTLGTGNTGELFF
>TRBJ2-5|.|TRBV11-1|many
TGTGCCAGCAGCTTAGTTGGGGTAAAGACCCAGTACTTC
CASSLVGVKTQYF
>TRBJ2-2|TRBD1|TRBV28|few
TGTGCCAGCCATTCCGGGACAGGGTGGAGGAGCGGGGAGCTGTTTTTT
CASHSGTGWRSGELFF
>TRBJ1-1|.|TRBV19|.
TGTGCCAGTACCGCATGGGGCGGACATGAAGCTTTCTTT
CASTAWGGHEAFF
>TRBJ1-5|TRBD1|TRBV12-3/TRBV12-4|many
TGTGCCAGCAGGGAAGACAGGGGCGAGGATCAGCCCCAGCATTTT
CASREDRGEDQPQHF
>TRBJ2-2|TRBD1|TRBV25-1|many
TGTGCCAGCAGTGTAGCGCAGGGGGTTGCCGGGGAGCTGTTTTTT
CASSVAQGVAGELFF
>TRBJ1-3|.|TRBV9|.
TGTGCCAGCAGCGTAGACACGGAGGGCCTTGGAAACACCATATATTTT
CASSVDTEGLGNTIYF
>TRBJ2-5|.|TRBV2|.
TGTGCCACCCGAGGCCTACAAGAGACCCAGTACTTC
CATRGLQETQYF
>TRBJ1-6|.|TRBV14|many
TGTGCCAGCAGCCAAGGTCGTCGAGGGATTCGGAATTCACCCCTCCACTTT
CASSQGRRGIRNSPLHF
>TRBJ1-2|.|TRBV4-1|few
TGCGCCAGCAGCCAACCGGGACAATCTAACTATGGCTACACCTTC
CASSQPGQSNYGYTF
>TRBJ1-5|.|TRBV19|.
TGTGCCAGTAGTATTTGGGATCGGCAGCCCCAGCATTTT
CASSIWDRQPQHF
>TRBJ2-4|.|TRBV28|many
TGTGCCAGCAGGGAGCAGGAACAGGCAAAAAACATTCAGTACTTC
CASREQEQAKNIQYF